This T cell receptor (beta chain) was retrieved from a study of blood T cells in healthy people across ages. In its sample, this clonotype was seen many times. From germline, CDR1 is DFQATT and CDR2 SNEGSKA (reference sequence). V was cut by 4 bases and J by 5 bases, with 11 bases left in between. The CDR3 totals 12 residues. Alongside a J-beta primer mix, a sample-barcoded 5' primer served in a second PCR lasting roughly 7 to 11 cycles. Each TCR beta cDNA got a 12-nucleotide random molecular identifier. TCRdb passed the 5' RACE reads through MiXCR, listing each CDR3 protein once. The sample lists around 670,000 distinct CDR3 sequences; about 30% were seen once. Ten milliliters of peripheral blood were drawn from each donor.

This TCR was sampled from a woman older than 75 in good health. The J gene is TRBJ2-5, the V gene TRBV20-1; D perhaps matches TRBD2 (5 bases). The sequencing sample was made of blood. For the CDR3, the DNA is TGCAGTGCTACCGGGGTGATGGAGACCCAGTACTTC. Protein sequence: CSATGVMETQYF.